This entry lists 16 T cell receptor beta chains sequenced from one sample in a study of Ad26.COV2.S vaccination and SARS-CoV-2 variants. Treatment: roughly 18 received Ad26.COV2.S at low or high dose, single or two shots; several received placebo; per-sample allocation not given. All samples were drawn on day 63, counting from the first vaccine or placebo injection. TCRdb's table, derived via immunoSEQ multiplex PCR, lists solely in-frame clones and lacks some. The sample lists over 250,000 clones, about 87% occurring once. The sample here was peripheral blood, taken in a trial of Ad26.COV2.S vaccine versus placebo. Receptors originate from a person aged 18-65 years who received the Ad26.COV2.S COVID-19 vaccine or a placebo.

The CDR3 is CASSPQGSNNYGYTF. The CDR3 DNA reads TGTGCCAGCAGTCCACAGGGTAGCAATAACTATGGCTACACCTTC. This chain uses TRBV9 with TRBJ1-2; D may be TRBD1 (6 bases). V lost 5 bases to trimming and J lost 1 base, with 15 bases between them. The CDR3 loop spans 15 amino acids. CDR1 is SGDLS and CDR2 is YYNGEE in the germline V gene.

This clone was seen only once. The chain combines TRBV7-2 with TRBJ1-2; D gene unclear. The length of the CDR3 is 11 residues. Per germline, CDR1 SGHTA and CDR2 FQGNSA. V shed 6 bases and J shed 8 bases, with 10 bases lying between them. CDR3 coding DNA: TGTGCCAGCAGTTTTTACACCGGCTACACCTTC. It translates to CASSFYTGYTF.

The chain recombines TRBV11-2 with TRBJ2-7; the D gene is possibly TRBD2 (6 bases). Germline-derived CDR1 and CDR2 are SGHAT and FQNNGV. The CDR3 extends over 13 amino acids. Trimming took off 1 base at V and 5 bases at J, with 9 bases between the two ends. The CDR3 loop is CASSLAGEHEQYF. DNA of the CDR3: TGTGCCAGCAGCTTAGCGGGGGAACACGAGCAGTACTTC.

CDR3 protein: CASSLASVSEAFF. Here the CDR3 DNA reads TGTGCCAGCAGCTTAGCGTCAGTGTCTGAAGCTTTCTTT. V gene TRBV7-2 combines with J gene TRBJ1-1; D gene ambiguous. Between the trimmed V and J ends, which lost 0 bases and 6 bases, there was a span of 8 bases. This CDR3 is built from 13 residues. CDR1 is SGHTA and CDR2 is FQGNSA in the germline V gene.

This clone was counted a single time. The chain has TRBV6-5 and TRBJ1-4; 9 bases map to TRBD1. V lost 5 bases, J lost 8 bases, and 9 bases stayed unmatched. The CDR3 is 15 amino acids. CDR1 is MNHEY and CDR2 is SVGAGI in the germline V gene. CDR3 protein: CASSTPGTGIEKLFF. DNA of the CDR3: TGTGCCAGCAGTACCCCCGGGACAGGGATCGAAAAACTGTTTTTT.

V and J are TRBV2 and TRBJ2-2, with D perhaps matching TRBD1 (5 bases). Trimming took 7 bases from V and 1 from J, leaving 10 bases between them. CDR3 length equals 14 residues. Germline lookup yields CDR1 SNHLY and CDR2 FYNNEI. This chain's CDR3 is CASILDRNTGELFF. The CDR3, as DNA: TGTGCCAGCATTCTCGACAGGAACACCGGGGAGCTGTTTTTT.

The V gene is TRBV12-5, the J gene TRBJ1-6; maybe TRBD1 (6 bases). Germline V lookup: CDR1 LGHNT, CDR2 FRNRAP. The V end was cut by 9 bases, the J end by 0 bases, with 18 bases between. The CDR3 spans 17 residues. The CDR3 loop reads CASGSGERASYNSPLHF. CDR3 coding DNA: TGTGCTAGCGGATCAGGGGAGAGAGCCTCCTATAATTCACCCCTCCACTTT.

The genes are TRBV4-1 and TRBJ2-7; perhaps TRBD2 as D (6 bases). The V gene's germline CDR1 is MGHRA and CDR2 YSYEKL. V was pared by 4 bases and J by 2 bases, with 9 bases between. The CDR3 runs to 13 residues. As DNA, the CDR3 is TGCGCCAGCAGCCCGGGACTTCCCTACGAGCAGTACTTC. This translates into CASSPGLPYEQYF.

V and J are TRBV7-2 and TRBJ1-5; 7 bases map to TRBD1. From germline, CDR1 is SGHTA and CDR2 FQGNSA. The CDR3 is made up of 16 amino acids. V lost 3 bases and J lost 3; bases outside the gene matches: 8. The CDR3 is CASSFSGTAFNQPQHF. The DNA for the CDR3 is TGTGCCAGCAGCTTTTCCGGGACAGCGTTCAATCAGCCCCAGCATTTT.

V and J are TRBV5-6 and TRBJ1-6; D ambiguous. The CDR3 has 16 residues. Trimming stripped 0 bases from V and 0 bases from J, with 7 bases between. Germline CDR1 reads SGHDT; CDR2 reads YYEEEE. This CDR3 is CASSLAGLSYNSPLHF. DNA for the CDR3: TGTGCCAGCAGCTTGGCCGGTCTCTCCTATAATTCACCCCTCCACTTT.

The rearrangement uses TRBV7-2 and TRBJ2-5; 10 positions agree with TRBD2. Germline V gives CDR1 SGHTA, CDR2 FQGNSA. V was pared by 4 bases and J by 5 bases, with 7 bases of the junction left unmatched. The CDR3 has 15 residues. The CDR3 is CASSSREAGGETQYF. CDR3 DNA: TGTGCCAGCAGCTCCCGCGAAGCGGGAGGGGAGACCCAGTACTTC.

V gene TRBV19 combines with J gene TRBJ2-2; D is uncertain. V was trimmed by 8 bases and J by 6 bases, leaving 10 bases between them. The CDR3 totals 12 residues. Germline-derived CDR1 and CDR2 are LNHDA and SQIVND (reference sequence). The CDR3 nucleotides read TGTGCCAGTGCCGTGTCCGCCGGGGAGCTGTTTTTT. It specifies CASAVSAGELFF.

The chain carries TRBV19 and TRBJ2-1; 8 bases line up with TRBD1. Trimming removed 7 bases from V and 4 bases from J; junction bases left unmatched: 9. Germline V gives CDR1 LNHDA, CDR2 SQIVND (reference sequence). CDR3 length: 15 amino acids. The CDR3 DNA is TGTGCCAGTACCCGAGACAGGGGTGCTTACAATGAGCAGTTCTTC. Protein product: CASTRDRGAYNEQFF.

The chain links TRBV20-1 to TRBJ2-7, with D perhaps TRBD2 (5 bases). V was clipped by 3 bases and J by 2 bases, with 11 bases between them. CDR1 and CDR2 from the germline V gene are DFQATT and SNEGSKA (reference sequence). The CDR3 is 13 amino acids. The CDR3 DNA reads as TGCAGTGCTAGTTGGATAGCGACCTACGAGCAGTACTTC. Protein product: CSASWIATYEQYF.

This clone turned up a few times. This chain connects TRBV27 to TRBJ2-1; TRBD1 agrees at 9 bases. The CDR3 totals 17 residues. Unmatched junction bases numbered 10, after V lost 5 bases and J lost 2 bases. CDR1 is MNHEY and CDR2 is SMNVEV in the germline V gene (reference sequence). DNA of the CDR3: TGTGCCAGCAGTACCCGACAGGGGGGGTTTACCTACAATGAGCAGTTCTTC. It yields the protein CASSTRQGGFTYNEQFF.

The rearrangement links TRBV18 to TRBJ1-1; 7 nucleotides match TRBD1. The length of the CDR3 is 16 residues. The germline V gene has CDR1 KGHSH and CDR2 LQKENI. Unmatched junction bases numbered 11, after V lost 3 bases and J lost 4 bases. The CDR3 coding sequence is TGTGCCAGCTCACCGCGGGACAGCCCAGGAGGCACTGAAGCTTTCTTT. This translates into CASSPRDSPGGTEAFF. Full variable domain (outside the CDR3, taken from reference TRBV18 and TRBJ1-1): NAGVMQNPRHLVRRRGQEARLRCSPMKGHSHVYWYRQLPEEGLKFMVYLQKENIIDESGMPKERFSAEFPKEGPSILRIQQVVRGDSAAYFCASSPRDSPGGTEAFFGQGTRLTVV.